Below are 2 T cell receptor beta chains sequenced from a single sample in a study of a mutant IDH1 vaccine in newly diagnosed glioma. No antigen has been assigned to these receptors. Time point noted: week 35, safety follow-up. Doses of 300 ug of mutant IDH1 20-mer peptide were given with topical imiquimod. Clones were read by immunoSEQ multiplex PCR, and TCRdb kept only the in-frame ones, dropping some. The sample lists 55,000 to 65,000 clones; around 84% were seen once. The sample in question was PBMCs, obtained from a glioma patient whose treatment included an IDH1 peptide vaccine. All receptors derive from a man under 40 with glioma.

V usage is TRBV25-1 and J usage is TRBJ1-4; perhaps TRBD1 as D (5 bases). V lost 6 bases, J lost 2 bases, and 13 bases lay in between. This CDR3 has 15 amino acids. From germline, CDR1 is MGHDK and CDR2 SYGVNS. The CDR3: CASSRHGGTNEKLFF. As DNA, the CDR3 is TGTGCCAGCAGCCGTCACGGGGGTACTAATGAAAAACTGTTTTTT. Complete variable domain (other parts from reference TRBV25-1 and TRBJ1-4): EADIYQTPRYLVIGTGKKITLECSQTMGHDKMYWYQQDPGMELHLIHYSYGVNSTEKGDLSSESTVSRIRTEHFPLTLESARPSHTSQYLCASSRHGGTNEKLFFGSGTQLSVL.

This clone came up a few times. The chain carries TRBV27 and TRBJ1-2; 9 bases agree with TRBD1. The V gene's germline CDR1 is MNHEY and CDR2 SMNVEV (reference sequence). CDR3 length equals 15 residues. The trim removed 5 bases at V and 8 bases at J, leaving 12 bases unmatched. The CDR3 bases are TGTGCCAGCAGTCATACCGGGACAGGGCAGCGCGGCTACACCTTC. Translated, it gives CASSHTGTGQRGYTF.